This note documents a single TCR beta chain sequence. The antigen is not known. The sample is drawn from a study of OX40 agonist ivuxolimab in advanced cancers. V gave up 9 bases and J gave up 4 bases; unmatched junction bases: 5. CDR3 length equals 13 residues. Looked up from germline, CDR1 is SGHNT and CDR2 is YYREEE (reference sequence). Study-wide results and caveats: Low normalized T-cell clonal expansion was additionally recorded for some nonresponders. There was clonal expansion of CD4+ and CD8+ blood T cells by week 6 at 0.1 to 3.0 mg/kg.

This table comes from immunoSEQ multiplex PCR, and its TCRdb copy is limited to in-frame clones, with some not included. The profile shows approximately 68,000 clones, 85% to 90% of them singletons. Specimen: CD4+ or CD8+ T cells sorted from blood, collected in a trial of the OX40 agonist ivuxolimab. This clonotype was sampled from an adult with an advanced solid tumor such as melanoma, head and neck, liver or kidney cancer. The rearrangement uses TRBV5-4 and TRBJ2-5; 11 bases map to TRBD2. This chain's CDR3 is CAIRTSGLETQYF. The CDR3 DNA reads as TGTGCCATTCGGACTAGCGGGCTAGAGACCCAGTACTTC.